This paragraph reports one T cell receptor beta chain. Sorted CD4+ subsets: naive, central memory, regulatory, stem cell-like memory (CD45RO/CCR7/CD25/CD127/CD95/CD27 panel). Each population that was sorted was more than 95% pure. Expressed TCRB transcripts got sequenced, as all isolated RNA was reverse transcribed. Around 4 million reads per sample were averaged for naive, central memory and regulatory samples. Clones were sequenced by immunoSEQ multiplex PCR, and TCRdb holds only the in-frame ones, with some missing. The data show 140,000 or so clones, 9.2% seen once. Trimming stripped 3 bases from V and 2 bases from J, with 2 bases between. Germline V gives CDR1 SGHRS, CDR2 YFSETQ. The CDR3 extends over 11 amino acids. These data come from a study of beta chain features in type 1 diabetes. At the level of the study: Across the samples, about 110,000,000 sorted cells were examined in total.

Sequencing used central memory CD4+ T cells from blood. The V gene is TRBV5-1, the J gene TRBJ2-5; unclear D gene. The clonotype was recovered from a man younger than 35 in good health. The CDR3 protein is CASSSQETQYF. The CDR3 DNA is TGCGCCAGCAGCTCACAAGAGACCCAGTACTTC.